This TCR beta chain was captured by sequencing in a study of human T cells and chemical hapten exposure. Study-level information: The study sensitized with 2% DPC on an approximately 2 cm by approximately 2 cm patch of upper inner arm skin. Whole-study results and caveats: Having alopecia, the donors may differ immunologically from healthy people.

Worth noting for this clonotype: The antigen is unknown.

TCRdb recomputed calls from the RACE reads with MiXCR, one row per CDR3 protein. Of approximately 57,000 distinct CDR3 sequences listed, more than 9% are singletons. Time point meaning: pre-sensitization, week 0. Described treatment: therapeutic diphenylcyclopropenone sensitization with weekly scalp DPC. Sequencing started from total RNA isolated from unfractionated whole blood. There are 16 residues in the CDR3. Germline loops: CDR1 SEHNR, CDR2 FQNEAQ (reference sequence). The V gene lost 7 bases and the J gene lost 1 base, with 16 bases spanning the gap. The source was whole blood, collected in connection with sensitization to the hapten diphenylcyclopropenone (DPC). V usage is TRBV7-9 and J usage is TRBJ2-2, with D unresolved. This sequence was found in a man aged 40-55 years with alopecia areata. Some clones in this sample may be carry-over from other donors' samples. CDR3 coding DNA: TGTGCCAGCAACCCCCGCGACCGAAAGAACACCGGGGAGCTGTTTTTT. It specifies CASNPRDRKNTGELFF.